This T cell receptor (beta chain) comes out of a study of blood T cell repertoires in COVID-19. Overall study: Sample material is recorded as cDNA or gDNA derived from T cells, B-cell-depleted T cells, or PBMCs.

Method: immunoSEQ multiplex PCR; TCRdb's copy keeps in-frame clones and lacks some. The sample includes 150,000 or so clones, about 88% seen only once; the top ten take 0.99%. This CDR3 has 14 amino acids. V was shortened by 2 bases and J by 2 bases, with 9 bases between the two germline ends. Per germline, CDR1 LNHDA and CDR2 SQIVND (reference sequence). This rearrangement joins TRBV19 to TRBJ1-2; possibly TRBD1 for D (6 bases). This TCR came from a man between 18 and 35 years old with acute or convalescent COVID-19. Source material: peripheral blood. The chain's CDR3 is CASSIQGSNYGYTF. The CDR3 DNA follows: TGTGCCAGTAGTATACAGGGGTCGAACTATGGCTACACCTTC. Full variable domain (missing parts from reference TRBV19 and TRBJ1-2): DGGITQSPKYLFRKEGQNVTLSCEQNLNHDAMYWYRQDPGQGLRLIYYSQIVNDFQKGDIAEGYSVSREKKESFPLTVTSAQKNPTAFYLCASSIQGSNYGYTFGSGTRLTVV.